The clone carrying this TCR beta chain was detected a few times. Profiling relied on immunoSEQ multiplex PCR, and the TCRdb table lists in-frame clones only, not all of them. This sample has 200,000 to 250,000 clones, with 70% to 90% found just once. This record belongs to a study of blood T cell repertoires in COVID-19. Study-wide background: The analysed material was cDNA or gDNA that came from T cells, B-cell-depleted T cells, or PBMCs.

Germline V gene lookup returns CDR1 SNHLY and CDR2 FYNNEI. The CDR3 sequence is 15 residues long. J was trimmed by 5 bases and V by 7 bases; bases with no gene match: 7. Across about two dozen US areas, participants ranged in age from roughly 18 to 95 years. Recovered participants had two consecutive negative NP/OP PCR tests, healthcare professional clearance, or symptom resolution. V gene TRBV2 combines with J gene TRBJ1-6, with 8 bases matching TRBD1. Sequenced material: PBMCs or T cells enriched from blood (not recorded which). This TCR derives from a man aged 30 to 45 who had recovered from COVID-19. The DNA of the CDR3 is TGTGCCAGCAAACAGGGGGAAGTCCATAATTCACCCCTCCACTTT. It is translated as CASKQGEVHNSPLHF.